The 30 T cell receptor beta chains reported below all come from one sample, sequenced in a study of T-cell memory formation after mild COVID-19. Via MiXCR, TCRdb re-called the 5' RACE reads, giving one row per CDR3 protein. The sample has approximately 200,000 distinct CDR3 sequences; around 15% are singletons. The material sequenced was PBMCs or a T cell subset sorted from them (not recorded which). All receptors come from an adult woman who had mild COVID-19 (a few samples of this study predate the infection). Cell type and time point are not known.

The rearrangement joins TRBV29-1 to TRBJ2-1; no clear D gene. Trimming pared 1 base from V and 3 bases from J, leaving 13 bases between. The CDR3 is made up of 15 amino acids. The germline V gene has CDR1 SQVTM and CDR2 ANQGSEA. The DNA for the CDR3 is TGCAGCGTTGAAGGGAAGCAGGCGAACTACAATGAGCAGTTCTTC. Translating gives CSVEGKQANYNEQFF.

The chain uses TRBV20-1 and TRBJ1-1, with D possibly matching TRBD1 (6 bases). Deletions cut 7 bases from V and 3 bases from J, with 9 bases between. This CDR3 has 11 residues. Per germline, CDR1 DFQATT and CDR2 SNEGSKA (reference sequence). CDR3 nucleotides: TGCAGTGGACAGGAGCACACTGAAGCTTTCTTT. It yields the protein CSGQEHTEAFF.

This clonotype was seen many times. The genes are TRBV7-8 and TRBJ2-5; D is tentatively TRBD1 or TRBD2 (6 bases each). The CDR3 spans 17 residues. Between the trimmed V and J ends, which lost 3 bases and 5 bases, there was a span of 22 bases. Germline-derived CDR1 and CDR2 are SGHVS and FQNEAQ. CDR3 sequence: CASSLGTRRGSGETQYF. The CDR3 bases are TGTGCCAGCAGCTTGGGAACACGTAGGGGGAGCGGGGAGACCCAGTACTTC.

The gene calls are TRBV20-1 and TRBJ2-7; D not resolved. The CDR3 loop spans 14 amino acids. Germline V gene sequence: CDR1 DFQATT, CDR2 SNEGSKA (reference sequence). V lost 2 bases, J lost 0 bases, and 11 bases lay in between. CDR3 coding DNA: TGCAGTGCTAGATGGCCCTCTTACTCCTACGAGCAGTACTTC. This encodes CSARWPSYSYEQYF.

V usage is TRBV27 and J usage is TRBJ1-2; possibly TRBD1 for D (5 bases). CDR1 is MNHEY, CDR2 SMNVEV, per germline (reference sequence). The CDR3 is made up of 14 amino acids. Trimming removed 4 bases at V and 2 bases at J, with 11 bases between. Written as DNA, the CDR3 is TGTGCCAGCAGTTCAGGGATCGGAAACTATGGCTACACCTTC. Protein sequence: CASSSGIGNYGYTF.

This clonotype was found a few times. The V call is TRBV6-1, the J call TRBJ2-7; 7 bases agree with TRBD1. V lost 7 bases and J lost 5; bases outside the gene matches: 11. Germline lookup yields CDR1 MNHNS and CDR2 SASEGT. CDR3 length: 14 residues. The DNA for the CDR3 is TGTGCCAGCACTGAGACAGGGATAAGGGACGAGCAGTACTTC. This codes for CASTETGIRDEQYF.

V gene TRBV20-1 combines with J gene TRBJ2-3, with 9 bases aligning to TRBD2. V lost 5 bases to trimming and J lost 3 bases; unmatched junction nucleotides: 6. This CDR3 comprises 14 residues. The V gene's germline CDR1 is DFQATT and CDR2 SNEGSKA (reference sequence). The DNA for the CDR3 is TGCAGTGCTCTTAGCGGGAGAGGGACAGATACGCAGTATTTT. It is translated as CSALSGRGTDTQYF.

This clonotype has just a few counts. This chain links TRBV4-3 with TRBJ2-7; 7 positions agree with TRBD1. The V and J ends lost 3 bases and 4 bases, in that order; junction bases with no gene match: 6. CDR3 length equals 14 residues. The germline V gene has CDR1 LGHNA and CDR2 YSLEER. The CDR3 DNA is TGCGCCAGCAGCCAGGCCCGGGACAGATACGAGCAGTACTTC. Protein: CASSQARDRYEQYF.

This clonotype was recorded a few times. CDR3: CASSYEGVREQYF. In nucleotides, the CDR3 is TGTGCCAGCAGTTACGAAGGCGTCCGCGAGCAGTACTTC. The chain employs TRBV6-5 and TRBJ2-7; the D is unclear. Germline lookup yields CDR1 MNHEY and CDR2 SVGAGI. V was clipped by 2 bases and J by 6 bases, with 11 bases between them. The CDR3 sequence is 13 residues long.

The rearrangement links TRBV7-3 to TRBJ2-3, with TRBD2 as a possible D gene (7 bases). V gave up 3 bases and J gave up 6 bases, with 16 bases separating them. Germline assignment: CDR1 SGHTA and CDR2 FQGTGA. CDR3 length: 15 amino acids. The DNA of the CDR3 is TGTGCCAGCAGCTTGACCGATGGGGGGGCGGATACGCAGTATTTT. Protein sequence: CASSLTDGGADTQYF. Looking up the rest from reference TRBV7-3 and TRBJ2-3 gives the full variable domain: GAGVSQTPSNKVTEKGKYVELRCDPISGHTALYWYRQSLGQGPEFLIYFQGTGAADDSGLPNDRFFAVRPEGSVSTLKIQRTERGDSAVYLCASSLTDGGADTQYFGPGTRLTVL.

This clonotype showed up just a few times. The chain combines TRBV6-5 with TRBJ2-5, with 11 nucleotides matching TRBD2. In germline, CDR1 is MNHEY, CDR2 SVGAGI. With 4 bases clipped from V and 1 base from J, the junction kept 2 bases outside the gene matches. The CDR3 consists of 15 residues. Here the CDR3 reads CASSSGTSGQETQYF. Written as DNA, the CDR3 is TGTGCCAGCAGTTCTGGGACTAGCGGCCAAGAGACCCAGTACTTC.

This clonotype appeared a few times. CDR3 nucleotides: TGTGCCAGCAGCCAAGAGGGACAGGGAGCTGGAAACACCATATATTTT. Translating it yields CASSQEGQGAGNTIYF. The chain is built from TRBV3-1 and TRBJ1-3; 9 bases are shared with TRBD1. Germline assignment: CDR1 LGHDT and CDR2 YNNKEL (reference sequence). Germline trimming cut 0 bases from V and 2 bases from J; bases unmatched to any gene: 2. The CDR3 runs 16 residues.

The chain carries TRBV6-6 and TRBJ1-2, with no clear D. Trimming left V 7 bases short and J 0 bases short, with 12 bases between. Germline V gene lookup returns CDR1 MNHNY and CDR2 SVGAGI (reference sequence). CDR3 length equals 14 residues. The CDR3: CASKGATSNYGYTF. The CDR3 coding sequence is TGTGCCAGCAAAGGAGCGACTTCTAACTATGGCTACACCTTC.

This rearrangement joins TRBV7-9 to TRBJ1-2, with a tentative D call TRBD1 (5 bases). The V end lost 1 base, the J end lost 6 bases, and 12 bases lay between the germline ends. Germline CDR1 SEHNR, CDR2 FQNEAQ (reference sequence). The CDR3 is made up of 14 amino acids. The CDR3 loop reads CASSLEGPANGYTF. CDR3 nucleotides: TGTGCCAGCAGCTTAGAGGGGCCAGCCAATGGCTACACCTTC.

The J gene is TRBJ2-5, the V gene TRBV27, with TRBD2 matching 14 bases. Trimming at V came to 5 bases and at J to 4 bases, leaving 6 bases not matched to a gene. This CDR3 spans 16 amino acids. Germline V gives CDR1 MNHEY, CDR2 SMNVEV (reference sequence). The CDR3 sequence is CASSKGLAGAGETQYF. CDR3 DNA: TGTGCCAGCAGTAAGGGACTAGCGGGAGCTGGAGAGACCCAGTACTTC.

CDR3 coding DNA: TGTGCCAGCAGCGCCCCCCCGGGACAGGGGGCTGACGAGCAGTACTTC. Its protein is CASSAPPGQGADEQYF. V usage is TRBV7-9 and J usage is TRBJ2-7; TRBD1 aligns across 12 bases. V gave up 5 bases and J gave up 5 bases; unmatched junction bases: 10. CDR1 SEHNR and CDR2 FQNEAQ come from the germline V gene (reference sequence). This CDR3 is built from 16 residues.

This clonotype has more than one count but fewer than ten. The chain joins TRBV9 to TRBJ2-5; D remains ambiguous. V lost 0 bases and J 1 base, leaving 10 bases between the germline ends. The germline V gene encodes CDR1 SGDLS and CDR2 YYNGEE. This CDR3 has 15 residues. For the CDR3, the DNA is TGTGCCAGCAGCGTAGGAAGCGCGTTCCAAGAGACCCAGTACTTC. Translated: CASSVGSAFQETQYF.

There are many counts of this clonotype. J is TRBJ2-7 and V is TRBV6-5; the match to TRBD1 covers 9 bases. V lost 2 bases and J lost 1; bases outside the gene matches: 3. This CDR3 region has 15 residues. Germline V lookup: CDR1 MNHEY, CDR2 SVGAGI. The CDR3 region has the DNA TGTGCCAGCAGTTACCCGGGACAGGGATCCTACGAGCAGTACTTC. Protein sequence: CASSYPGQGSYEQYF.

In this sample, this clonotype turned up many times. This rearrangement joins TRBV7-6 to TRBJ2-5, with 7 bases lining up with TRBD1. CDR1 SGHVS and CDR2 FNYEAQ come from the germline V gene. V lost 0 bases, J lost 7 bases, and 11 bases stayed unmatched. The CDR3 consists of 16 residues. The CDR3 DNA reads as TGTGCCAGCAGCTTAGCAGGCAGGGGGATCTCTGGGACCCAGTACTTC. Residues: CASSLAGRGISGTQYF.

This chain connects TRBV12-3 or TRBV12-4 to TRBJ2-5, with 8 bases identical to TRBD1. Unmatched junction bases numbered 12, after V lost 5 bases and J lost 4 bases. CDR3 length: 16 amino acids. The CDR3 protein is CASSTTGTGGPETQYF. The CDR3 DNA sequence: TGTGCCAGCAGTACGACCGGGACAGGTGGACCAGAGACCCAGTACTTC.

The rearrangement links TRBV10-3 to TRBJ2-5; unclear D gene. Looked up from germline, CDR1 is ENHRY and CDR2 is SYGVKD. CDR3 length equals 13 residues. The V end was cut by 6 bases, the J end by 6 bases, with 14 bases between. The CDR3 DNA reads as TGTGCCATCAGGCCACAGTCTGTGCAGACCCAGTACTTC. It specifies CAIRPQSVQTQYF.

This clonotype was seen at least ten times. The DNA of the CDR3 is TGTGCCAGCAGCCCCAGGACAGGGGTCTACGAGCAGTACTTC. Translated: CASSPRTGVYEQYF. This chain links TRBV7-2 with TRBJ2-7; 9 nucleotides line up with TRBD1. Germline V gene lookup returns CDR1 SGHTA and CDR2 FQGNSA. Trimming took 5 bases from V and 3 from J; bases not matched to a gene: 5. The CDR3 runs 14 residues.

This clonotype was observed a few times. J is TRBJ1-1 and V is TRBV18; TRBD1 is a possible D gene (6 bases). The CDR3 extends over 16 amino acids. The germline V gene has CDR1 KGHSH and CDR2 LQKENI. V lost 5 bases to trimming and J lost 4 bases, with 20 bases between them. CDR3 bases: TGTGCCAGCTCAACAGGGTCTTCATTCGAGATCACTGAAGCTTTCTTT. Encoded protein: CASSTGSSFEITEAFF.

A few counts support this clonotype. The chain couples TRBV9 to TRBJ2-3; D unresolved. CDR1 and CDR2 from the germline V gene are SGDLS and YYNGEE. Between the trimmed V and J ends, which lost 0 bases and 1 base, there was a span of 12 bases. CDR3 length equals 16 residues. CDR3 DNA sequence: TGTGCCAGCAGCGTAGCTCTCAACACCCGCACAGATACGCAGTATTTT. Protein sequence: CASSVALNTRTDTQYF.

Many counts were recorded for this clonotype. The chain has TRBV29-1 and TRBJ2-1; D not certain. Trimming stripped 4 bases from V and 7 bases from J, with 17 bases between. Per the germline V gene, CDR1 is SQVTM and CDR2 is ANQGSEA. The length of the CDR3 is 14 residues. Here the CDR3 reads CSVVDKGLVNEQFF. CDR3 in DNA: TGCAGCGTTGTTGACAAAGGCCTTGTGAATGAGCAGTTCTTC.

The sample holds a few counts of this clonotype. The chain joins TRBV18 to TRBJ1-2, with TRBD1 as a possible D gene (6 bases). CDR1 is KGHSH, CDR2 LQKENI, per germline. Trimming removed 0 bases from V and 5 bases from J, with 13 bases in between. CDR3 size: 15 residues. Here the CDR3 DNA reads TGTGCCAGCTCACCACCGGACAGACTACTTTATGGCTACACCTTC. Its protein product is CASSPPDRLLYGYTF.

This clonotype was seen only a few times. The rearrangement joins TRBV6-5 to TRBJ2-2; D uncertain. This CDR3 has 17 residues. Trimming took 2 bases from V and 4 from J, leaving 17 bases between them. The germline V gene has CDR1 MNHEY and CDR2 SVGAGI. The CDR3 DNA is TGTGCCAGCAGTTACGTTTTAACGGACCGTTCCACCGGGGAGCTGTTTTTT. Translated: CASSYVLTDRSTGELFF.

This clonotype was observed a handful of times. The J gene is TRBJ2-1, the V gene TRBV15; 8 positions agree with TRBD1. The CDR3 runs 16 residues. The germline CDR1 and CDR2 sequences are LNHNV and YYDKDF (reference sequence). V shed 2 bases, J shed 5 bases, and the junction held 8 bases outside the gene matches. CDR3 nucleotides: TGTGCCACCAGCAGATTTACGGGACAGGCTAACAATGAGCAGTTCTTC. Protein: CATSRFTGQANNEQFF.

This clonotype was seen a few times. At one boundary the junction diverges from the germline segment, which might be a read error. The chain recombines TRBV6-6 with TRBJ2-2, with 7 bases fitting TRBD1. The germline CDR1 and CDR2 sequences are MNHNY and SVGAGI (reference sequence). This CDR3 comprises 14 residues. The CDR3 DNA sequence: TGTGCCATCAGGGGGACAGCGAATACCGGGGAGCTGTTTTTT. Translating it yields CAIRGTANTGELFF.

In DNA form, the CDR3 reads TGCAGTGCTAGACATAGCGGGAAGAGCTCCTACGAGCAGTACTTC. Protein product: CSARHSGKSSYEQYF. The gene calls are TRBV20-1 and TRBJ2-7; 8 positions agree with TRBD2. The CDR3 consists of 15 residues. Germline CDR1 DFQATT, CDR2 SNEGSKA (reference sequence). V lost 2 bases, J lost 0 bases, and 6 bases stayed unmatched.